This record concerns one T cell receptor beta chain sequence. Its antigen is unknown. This entry is derived from a study of tumor-infiltrating lymphocytes in primary liver carcinoma. The overall study: The patient population consisted of men and women between 30 and 69 years of age. Whole-study results and caveats: Tumor-adjacent and tumor-blood pairs displayed less overlap than did pairs of tumor regions.

They got blood RNA out of unsorted whole blood and also pulled out germline DNA. Preoperatively, peripheral blood was drawn, roughly 4 milliliters in total. The ends were cut back, 5 bases at V and 4 bases at J, with 9 bases in the middle. The CDR3 runs 12 residues. From germline, CDR1 is SEHNR and CDR2 FQNEAQ (reference sequence). A constant-region primer served to make TCR beta cDNA from roughly 460 ng total RNA. Researchers made the TCR beta libraries by running three nested multiplex PCR rounds with slightly modified ARM-PCR. It was with TRBV1-TRBV30 forward primers and a C-beta reverse primer that the first two PCR rounds were run, at about 9 cycles each. TCRdb reanalysed the multiplex PCR reads using MiXCR and keeps one entry per CDR3 protein. Here the sample spans 300,000 to 350,000 distinct CDR3 sequences, 65% being singletons.

This receptor was taken from a man between 35 and 55 years old with primary liver carcinoma and hepatitis B virus infection. The sample consisted of peripheral blood. This chain uses TRBV7-9 with TRBJ2-7; D perhaps matches TRBD1 (6 bases). CDR3 sequence (DNA): TGTGCCAGCAGCCGAACAGGGTACGAGCAGTACTTC. Translated, it gives CASSRTGYEQYF.